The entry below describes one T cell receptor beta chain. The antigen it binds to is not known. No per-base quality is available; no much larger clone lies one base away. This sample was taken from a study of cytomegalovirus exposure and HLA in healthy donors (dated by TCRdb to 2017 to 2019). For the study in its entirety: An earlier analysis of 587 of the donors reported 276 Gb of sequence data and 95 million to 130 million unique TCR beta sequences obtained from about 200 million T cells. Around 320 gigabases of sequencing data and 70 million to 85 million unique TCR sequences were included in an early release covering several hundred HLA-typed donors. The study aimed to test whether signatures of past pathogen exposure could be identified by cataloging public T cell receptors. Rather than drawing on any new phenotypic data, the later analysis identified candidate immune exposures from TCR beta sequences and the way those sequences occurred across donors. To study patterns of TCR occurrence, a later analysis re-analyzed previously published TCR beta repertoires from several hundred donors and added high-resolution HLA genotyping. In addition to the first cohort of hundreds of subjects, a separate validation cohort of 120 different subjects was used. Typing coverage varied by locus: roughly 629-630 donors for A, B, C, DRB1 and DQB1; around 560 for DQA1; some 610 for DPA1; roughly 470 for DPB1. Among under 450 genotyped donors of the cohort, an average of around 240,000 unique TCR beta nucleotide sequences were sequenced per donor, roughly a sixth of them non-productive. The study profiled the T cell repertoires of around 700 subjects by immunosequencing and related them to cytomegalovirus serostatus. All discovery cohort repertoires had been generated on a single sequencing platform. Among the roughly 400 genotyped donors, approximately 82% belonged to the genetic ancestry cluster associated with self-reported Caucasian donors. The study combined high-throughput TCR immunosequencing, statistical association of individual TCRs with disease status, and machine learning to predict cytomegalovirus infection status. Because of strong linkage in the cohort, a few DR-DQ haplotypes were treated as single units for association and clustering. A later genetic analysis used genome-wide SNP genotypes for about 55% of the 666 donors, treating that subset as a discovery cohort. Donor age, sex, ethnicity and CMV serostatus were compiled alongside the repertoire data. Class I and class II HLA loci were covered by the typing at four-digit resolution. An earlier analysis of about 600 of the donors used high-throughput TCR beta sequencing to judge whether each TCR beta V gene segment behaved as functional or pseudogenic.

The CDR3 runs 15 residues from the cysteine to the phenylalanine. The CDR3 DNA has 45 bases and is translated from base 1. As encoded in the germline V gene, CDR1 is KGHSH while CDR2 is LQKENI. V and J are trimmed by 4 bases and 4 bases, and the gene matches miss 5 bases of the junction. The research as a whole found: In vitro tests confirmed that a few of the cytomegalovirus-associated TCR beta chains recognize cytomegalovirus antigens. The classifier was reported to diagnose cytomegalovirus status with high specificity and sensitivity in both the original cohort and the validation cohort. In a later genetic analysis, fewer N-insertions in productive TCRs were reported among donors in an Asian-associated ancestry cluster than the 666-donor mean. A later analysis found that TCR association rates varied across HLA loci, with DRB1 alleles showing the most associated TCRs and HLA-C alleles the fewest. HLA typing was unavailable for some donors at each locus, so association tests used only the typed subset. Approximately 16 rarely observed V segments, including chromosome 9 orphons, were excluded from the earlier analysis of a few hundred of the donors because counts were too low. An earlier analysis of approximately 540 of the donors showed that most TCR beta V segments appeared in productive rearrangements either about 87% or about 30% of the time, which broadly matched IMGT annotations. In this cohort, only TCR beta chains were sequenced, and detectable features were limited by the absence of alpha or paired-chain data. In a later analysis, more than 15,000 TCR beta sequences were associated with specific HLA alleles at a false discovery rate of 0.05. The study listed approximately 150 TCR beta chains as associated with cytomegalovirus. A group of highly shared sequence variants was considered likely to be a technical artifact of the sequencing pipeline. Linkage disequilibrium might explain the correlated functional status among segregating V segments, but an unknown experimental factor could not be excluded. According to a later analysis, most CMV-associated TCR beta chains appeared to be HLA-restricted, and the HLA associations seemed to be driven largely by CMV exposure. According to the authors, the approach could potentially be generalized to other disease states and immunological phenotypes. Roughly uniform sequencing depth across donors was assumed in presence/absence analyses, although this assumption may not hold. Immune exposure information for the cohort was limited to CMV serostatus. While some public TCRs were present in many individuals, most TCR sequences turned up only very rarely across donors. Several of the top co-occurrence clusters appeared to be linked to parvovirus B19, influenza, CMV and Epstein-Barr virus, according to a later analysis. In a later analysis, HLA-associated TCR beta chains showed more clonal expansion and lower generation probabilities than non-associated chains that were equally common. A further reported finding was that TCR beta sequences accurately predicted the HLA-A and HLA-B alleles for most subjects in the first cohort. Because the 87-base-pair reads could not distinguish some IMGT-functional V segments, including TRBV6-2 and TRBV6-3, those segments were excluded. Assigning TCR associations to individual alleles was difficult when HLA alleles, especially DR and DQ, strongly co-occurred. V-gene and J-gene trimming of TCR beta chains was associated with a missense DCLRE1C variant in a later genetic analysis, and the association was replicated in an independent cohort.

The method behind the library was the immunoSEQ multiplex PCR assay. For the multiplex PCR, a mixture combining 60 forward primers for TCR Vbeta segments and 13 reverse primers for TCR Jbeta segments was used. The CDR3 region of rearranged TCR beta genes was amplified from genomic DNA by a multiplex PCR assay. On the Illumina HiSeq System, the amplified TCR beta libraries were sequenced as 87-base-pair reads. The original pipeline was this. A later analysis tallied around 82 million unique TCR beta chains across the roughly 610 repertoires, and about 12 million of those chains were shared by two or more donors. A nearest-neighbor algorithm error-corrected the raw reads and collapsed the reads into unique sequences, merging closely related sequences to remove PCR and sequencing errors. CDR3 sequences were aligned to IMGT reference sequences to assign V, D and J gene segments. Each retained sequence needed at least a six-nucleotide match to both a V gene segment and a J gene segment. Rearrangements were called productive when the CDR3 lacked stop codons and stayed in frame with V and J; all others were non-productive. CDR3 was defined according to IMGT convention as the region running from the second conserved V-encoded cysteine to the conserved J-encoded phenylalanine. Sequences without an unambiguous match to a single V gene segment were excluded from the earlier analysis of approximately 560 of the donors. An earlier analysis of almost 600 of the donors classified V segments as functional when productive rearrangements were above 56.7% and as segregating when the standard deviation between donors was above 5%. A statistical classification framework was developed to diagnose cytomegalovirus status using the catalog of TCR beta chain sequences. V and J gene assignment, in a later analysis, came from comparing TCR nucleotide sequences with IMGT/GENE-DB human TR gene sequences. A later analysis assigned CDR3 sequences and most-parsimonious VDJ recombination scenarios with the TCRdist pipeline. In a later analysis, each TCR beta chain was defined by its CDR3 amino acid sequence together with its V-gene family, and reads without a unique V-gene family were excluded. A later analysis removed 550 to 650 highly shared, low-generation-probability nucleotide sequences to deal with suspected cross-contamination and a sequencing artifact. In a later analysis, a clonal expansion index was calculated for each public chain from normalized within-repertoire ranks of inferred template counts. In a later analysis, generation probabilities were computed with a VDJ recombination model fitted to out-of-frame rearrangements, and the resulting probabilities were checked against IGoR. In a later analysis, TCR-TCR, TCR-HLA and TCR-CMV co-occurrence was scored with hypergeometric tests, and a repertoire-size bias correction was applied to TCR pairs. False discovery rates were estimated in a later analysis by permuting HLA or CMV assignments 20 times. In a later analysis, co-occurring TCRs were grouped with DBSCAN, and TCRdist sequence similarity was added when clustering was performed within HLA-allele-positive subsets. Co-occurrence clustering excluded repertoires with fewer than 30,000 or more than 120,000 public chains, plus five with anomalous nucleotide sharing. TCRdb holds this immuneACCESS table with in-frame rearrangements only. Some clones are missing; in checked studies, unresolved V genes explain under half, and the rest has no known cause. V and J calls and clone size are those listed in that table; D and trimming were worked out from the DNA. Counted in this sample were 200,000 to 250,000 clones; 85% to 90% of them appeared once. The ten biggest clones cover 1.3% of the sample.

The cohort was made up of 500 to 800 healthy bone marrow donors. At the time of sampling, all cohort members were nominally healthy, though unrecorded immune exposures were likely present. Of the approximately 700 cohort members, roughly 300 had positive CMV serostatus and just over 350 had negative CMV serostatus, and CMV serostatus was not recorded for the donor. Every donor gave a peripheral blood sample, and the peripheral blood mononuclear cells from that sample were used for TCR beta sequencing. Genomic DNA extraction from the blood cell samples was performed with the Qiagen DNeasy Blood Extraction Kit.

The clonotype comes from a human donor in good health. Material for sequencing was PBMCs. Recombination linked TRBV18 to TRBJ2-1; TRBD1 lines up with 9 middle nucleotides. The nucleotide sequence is TGTGCCAGCTCACGCTCCGGGACAGGGTACAATGAGCAGTTCTTC. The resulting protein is CASSRSGTGYNEQFF.